These 30 T cell receptor beta chains came from one sample sequenced in a study of T cell responses to AZD1222 COVID-19 vaccine. Clones were read by immunoSEQ multiplex PCR, and TCRdb kept only the in-frame ones, dropping some. The data hold under 95,000 clones, with 90% observed a single time. The sequencing used peripheral blood, collected on day 0 of AZD1222 vaccination. The receptors originated from an adult in good health.

The chain uses TRBV7-6 and TRBJ2-1, with D perhaps matching TRBD2 (5 bases). CDR3 length: 15 residues. V lost 5 bases and J lost 9, with 20 bases in between. CDR1 is SGHVS, CDR2 FNYEAQ, per germline. The CDR3 loop is CASSLNDPPGGEQFF. CDR3 DNA: TGTGCCAGCAGCCTAAACGACCCTCCCGGAGGTGAGCAGTTCTTC.

This rearrangement joins TRBV29-1 to TRBJ1-5, with D possibly being TRBD1 (5 bases). Trimming took off 4 bases at V and 6 bases at J, with 10 bases between the two ends. The CDR3 has 12 residues. The V gene's germline CDR1 is SQVTM and CDR2 ANQGSEA. In DNA form, the CDR3 reads TGCAGCGTTGCGAGGGACGGTCAGCCCCAGCATTTT. Protein: CSVARDGQPQHF.

The chain combines TRBV5-1 with TRBJ1-1, with D perhaps TRBD1 (6 bases). Germline CDR1 is SGHRS and CDR2 is YFSETQ. There are 14 residues in the CDR3. Trimming pared 4 bases from V and 1 base from J, leaving 11 bases between. DNA of the CDR3: TGCGCCAGCAGCGCTTACAGGGAGAACACTGAAGCTTTCTTT. The encoded protein is CASSAYRENTEAFF.

The chain uses TRBV27 and TRBJ2-5; D may be TRBD1 (5 bases). This CDR3 spans 17 amino acids. The V end was cut by 2 bases, the J end by 4 bases, with 20 bases between. Germline CDR1 and CDR2: MNHEY and SMNVEV (reference sequence). The CDR3 sequence is CASSLAVGLNRPETQYF. The CDR3 nucleotides read TGTGCCAGCAGTTTAGCTGTGGGGCTAAACAGGCCAGAGACCCAGTACTTC.

The rearrangement links TRBV10-3 to TRBJ2-3; 8 bases are shared with TRBD1. The CDR3 has 15 amino acids. Germline CDR1 is ENHRY and CDR2 is SYGVKD. J was trimmed by 2 bases and V by 5 bases; bases with no gene match: 6. The CDR3 DNA sequence: TGTGCCATCAGTTCCCAGGGGGCTGACACAGATACGCAGTATTTT. It yields the protein CAISSQGADTDTQYF.

The genes are TRBV16 and TRBJ2-7; TRBD2 is a possible D gene (6 bases). Germline V gene lookup returns CDR1 KGHSY and CDR2 FQNENV. This CDR3 comprises 12 residues. Between the trimmed V and J ends, which lost 7 bases and 5 bases, there was a span of 12 bases. DNA for the CDR3: TGTGCCAGCAAGGGAGGTCAGAACGAGCAGTACTTC. It yields the protein CASKGGQNEQYF.

This chain joins TRBV3-1 (or the pseudogene TRBV3-2) and TRBJ2-7; 9 positions agree with TRBD1. V shed 5 bases, J shed 5 bases, and the junction held 16 bases outside the gene matches. Germline V gene sequence: CDR1 LGHDT, CDR2 YNNKEL (reference sequence). The length of the CDR3 is 17 residues. DNA for the CDR3: TGTGCCAGCAGCTCCGTTATGCAGGGACAGGGTGCCGACGAGCAGTACTTC. It codes for CASSSVMQGQGADEQYF.

The genes are TRBV2 and TRBJ2-2; D tentatively reads TRBD1 or TRBD2 (6 bases each). The CDR3 totals 15 residues. Trimming left V 6 bases short and J 4 bases short, with 15 bases between. In germline, CDR1 is SNHLY, CDR2 FYNNEI. CDR3 protein: CASRETGAGTGELFF. CDR3 DNA: TGTGCCAGCAGGGAAACGGGGGCGGGCACCGGGGAGCTGTTTTTT.

The chain uses TRBV3-1 (or the pseudogene TRBV3-2) and TRBJ1-6; 7 bases are shared with TRBD1. The CDR3 is 14 amino acids. Germline V CDR1 and CDR2: LGHDT, YNNKEL (reference sequence). V lost 4 bases, J lost 5 bases, and 2 bases stayed unmatched. The CDR3 region has the DNA TGTGCCAGCAGCCTTGGACAGGATAATTCACCCCTCCACTTT. Its protein is CASSLGQDNSPLHF.

The rearrangement uses TRBV7-6 and TRBJ2-7; TRBD2 matches 7 bases. The germline CDR1 and CDR2 sequences are SGHVS and FNYEAQ. The CDR3 totals 17 residues. The trim removed 5 bases at V and 1 base at J, leaving 14 bases unmatched. CDR3 region: CASSPQPGPGGSYEQYF. The CDR3 nucleotides read TGTGCCAGCAGCCCCCAACCGGGACCGGGGGGTTCCTACGAGCAGTACTTC.

V is TRBV25-1 and J is TRBJ2-1; 7 positions match TRBD1. The CDR3 runs to 13 residues. Germline V gene data show CDR1 as MGHDK and CDR2 as SYGVNS. After removal of 8 bases from V and 1 base from J, the junction contained 2 bases not matched to a gene. The CDR3 DNA is TGTGCCAGCCGGGACAGTTCCTACAATGAGCAGTTCTTC. Protein sequence: CASRDSSYNEQFF. Full variable domain (missing parts from reference TRBV25-1 and TRBJ2-1): EADIYQTPRYLVIGTGKKITLECSQTMGHDKMYWYQQDPGMELHLIHYSYGVNSTEKGDLSSESTVSRIRTEHFPLTLESARPSHTSQYLCASRDSSYNEQFFGPGTRLTVL.

This clone was recorded once. The J gene is TRBJ2-1, the V gene TRBV2; no clear D. CDR3 length: 12 amino acids. V dropped 8 bases and J dropped 6 bases, with 11 bases sitting between them. Per the germline V gene, CDR1 is SNHLY and CDR2 is FYNNEI. The CDR3 reads CASRKQTNEQFF. CDR3 DNA sequence: TGTGCCAGCCGTAAGCAGACCAATGAGCAGTTCTTC.

This chain uses TRBV5-4 with TRBJ2-1, with TRBD2 identical over 10 bases. The CDR3 extends over 18 amino acids. V trimming: 1 base; J trimming: 4 bases; junction bases outside the gene matches: 11. Per germline, CDR1 SGHNT and CDR2 YYREEE (reference sequence). CDR3 region: CASSLTNEIAGGYNEQFF. The CDR3 DNA sequence: TGTGCCAGCAGCTTGACGAATGAAATAGCGGGGGGTTACAATGAGCAGTTCTTC.

This clone was found once. The chain combines TRBV21-1 with TRBJ1-2; TRBD1 reflects the table's D call only, with no check against the DNA. TRBV21-1 represents a pseudogene. The length of the CDR3 is 17 residues. The CDR3 region is CASSKVYRGDYNYGYTF. The CDR3 bases are TGTGCCAGCAGCAAAGTTTACAGGGGCGATTATAACTATGGCTACACCTTC.

The chain couples TRBV9 to TRBJ1-5, with a possible D match to TRBD1 (6 bases). From germline, CDR1 is SGDLS and CDR2 YYNGEE. The CDR3 covers 15 residues. V was trimmed by 0 bases and J by 6 bases, leaving 13 bases between them. The CDR3 nucleotides read TGTGCCAGCAGCGTAGGGGGGGCCATAAGTCAGCCCCAGCATTTT. Protein sequence: CASSVGGAISQPQHF.

This chain links TRBV9 with TRBJ2-1, with D perhaps TRBD2 (7 bases). The CDR3 covers 15 residues. Germline loops: CDR1 SGDLS, CDR2 YYNGEE. V dropped 4 bases and J dropped 4 bases, with 15 bases sitting between them. The CDR3 protein is CASSHSGGLYNEQFF. CDR3 DNA: TGTGCCAGCAGCCATTCGGGGGGCTTATACAATGAGCAGTTCTTC.

This clone was picked up one time. The V gene is TRBV12-5, the J gene TRBJ1-1, with 12 bases matching TRBD1. The J segment lost 13 bases and the V segment lost 2 bases, leaving 14 bases of the junction unmatched. This CDR3 is 16 amino acids long. Germline V lookup: CDR1 LGHNT, CDR2 FRNRAP. CDR3 nucleotides: TGTGCTAGTGGTTTGAAGGACCGGGACAGGGGGCAGAGGGGTTTCTTT. Its protein product is CASGLKDRDRGQRGFF.

The chain recombines TRBV19 with TRBJ1-2; no reliable D call. CDR3 length: 17 residues. CDR1 is LNHDA and CDR2 is SQIVND in the germline V gene (reference sequence). Trimming removed 4 bases from V and 4 bases from J, with 22 bases in between. The DNA of the CDR3 is TGTGCCAGTAGTAAACCCCCGACTGGGGTATCCCCCTATGGCTACACCTTC. Amino acid sequence: CASSKPPTGVSPYGYTF.

The chain combines TRBV7-9 with TRBJ2-7, with D possibly TRBD2 on 5 matching bases. The germline V gene encodes CDR1 SEHNR and CDR2 FQNEAQ (reference sequence). V lost 2 bases and J 4 bases, leaving 12 bases between the germline ends. The CDR3 is made up of 14 amino acids. The CDR3 region has the DNA TGTGCCAGCAGCTTACCTGGGAGTCCGTACGAGCAGTACTTC. This codes for CASSLPGSPYEQYF.

The chain carries TRBV2 and TRBJ2-7; D might be TRBD2 (5 bases). The CDR3 spans 14 residues. From germline, CDR1 is SNHLY and CDR2 FYNNEI. Trimming took 7 bases from V and 5 from J, leaving 18 bases between them. The CDR3 spells CASKGLGNLNEQYF. CDR3 nucleotides: TGTGCCAGCAAGGGCCTCGGGAACTTAAACGAGCAGTACTTC.

This clone was seen a single time. The rearrangement uses TRBV9 and TRBJ1-1, with TRBD1 matching 8 bases. V lost 9 bases, J lost 1 base, and 14 bases stayed unmatched. The germline CDR1 and CDR2 sequences are SGDLS and YYNGEE. The CDR3 is 16 amino acids. In nucleotides, the CDR3 is TGTGCCACCAGACCTCCGACAGGGGTGAAGAACACTGAAGCTTTCTTT. This codes for CATRPPTGVKNTEAFF.

The chain joins TRBV4-1 to TRBJ2-7; a possible D gene is TRBD1 (5 bases). The CDR3 has 16 amino acids. V was trimmed by 2 bases and J by 0 bases, leaving 14 bases between them. Germline V gene lookup returns CDR1 MGHRA and CDR2 YSYEKL. CDR3 nucleotide sequence: TGCGCCAGCAGCCAAATTGCGACAGCGAGCTCCTACGAGCAGTACTTC. This sequence encodes CASSQIATASSYEQYF.

J is TRBJ1-3 and V is TRBV3-1 (or the pseudogene TRBV3-2); unclear D gene. Germline V gene sequence: CDR1 LGHDT, CDR2 YNNKEL (reference sequence). The CDR3 length is 13 residues. V dropped 0 bases and J dropped 4 bases, with 4 bases sitting between them. The CDR3 sequence is CASSQERGNTIYF. In DNA form, the CDR3 reads TGTGCCAGCAGCCAAGAGCGGGGAAACACCATATATTTT.

This clone has only one observation. The chain combines TRBV19 with TRBJ2-3; D remains unclear. The CDR3 totals 12 residues. Germline V gene lookup returns CDR1 LNHDA and CDR2 SQIVND (reference sequence). V was pared by 4 bases and J by 6 bases, with 8 bases between. The CDR3 sequence: CASSKEVDTQYF. CDR3 DNA: TGTGCCAGTAGTAAAGAGGTGGATACGCAGTATTTT.

This chain's CDR3 is CASTSPGGYNEQFF. The DNA for the CDR3 is TGTGCCAGCACCTCACCGGGGGGGTACAATGAGCAGTTCTTC. The chain couples TRBV9 to TRBJ2-1; 8 positions agree with TRBD2. The CDR3 spans 14 residues. The germline CDR1 and CDR2 sequences are SGDLS and YYNGEE. Unmatched junction bases numbered 6, after V lost 6 bases and J lost 4 bases. Full variable domain (rest looked up from reference TRBV9 and TRBJ2-1): DSGVTQTPKHLITATGQRVTLRCSPRSGDLSVYWYQQSLDQGLQFLIQYYNGEERAKGNILERFSAQQFPDLHSELNLSSLELGDSALYFCASTSPGGYNEQFFGPGTRLTVL.

The chain employs TRBV7-2 and TRBJ1-4; D remains ambiguous. Trimming removed 6 bases at V and 0 bases at J, with 8 bases between. The CDR3 has 14 amino acids. Germline values: CDR1 SGHTA, CDR2 FQGNSA. CDR3 in amino acids: CASSPGATNEKLFF. The CDR3 nucleotides are TGTGCCAGCAGTCCCGGGGCAACTAATGAAAAACTGTTTTTT.

The V call is TRBV7-2, the J call TRBJ2-3; D remains unclear. The ends were cut back, 7 bases at V and 6 bases at J, with 11 bases in the middle. The germline gives CDR1 SGHTA, CDR2 FQGNSA. CDR3 length equals 12 residues. The CDR3 nucleotides read TGTGCCAGCACCCAAATGGGGGATACGCAGTATTTT. It is translated as CASTQMGDTQYF.

The chain recombines TRBV18 with TRBJ2-7; 7 nucleotides align to TRBD1. The CDR3 is 13 residues long. Trimming cost V 2 bases and J 7 bases; bases outside gene matches: 5. Germline CDR1 KGHSH, CDR2 LQKENI. The CDR3 DNA sequence: TGTGCCAGCTCACCATCGACAGGGTGGGAGCAGTACTTC. Protein: CASSPSTGWEQYF.

The V gene is TRBV18, the J gene TRBJ2-1, with D perhaps being TRBD1 or TRBD2 (5 bases each). V shed 3 bases and J shed 3 bases, with 12 bases lying between them. The CDR3 totals 15 residues. Germline assignment: CDR1 KGHSH and CDR2 LQKENI. The CDR3 coding sequence is TGTGCCAGCTCACCTCCGGGACCCCGCTACAATGAGCAGTTCTTC. Translation gives CASSPPGPRYNEQFF.

This chain uses TRBV4-3 with TRBJ2-1, with 9 bases that match TRBD1. Per germline, CDR1 LGHNA and CDR2 YSLEER. The V gene end was trimmed by 4 bases and the J gene end by 8 bases; junction bases not matched to a gene: 12. The CDR3 length is 16 residues. CDR3 sequence reads: CASSPSDDRGRDEQFF. CDR3 DNA: TGCGCCAGCAGCCCCTCCGATGACAGGGGGAGAGATGAGCAGTTCTTC.